These 9 T cell receptor beta chains were all obtained from the same sample, sequenced in a study of early T cells in non-severe SARS-CoV-2 infection. TCRdb reprocessed the 5' RACE reads with MiXCR, giving one entry per CDR3 protein. The sample lists some 62,000 distinct CDR3 sequences; almost 9.5% were seen once. Source material: whole blood. All receptors come from an adult who was a healthcare worker with PCR-confirmed SARS-CoV-2 infection or an uninfected control (not recorded which).

The chain recombines TRBV27 with TRBJ2-2; TRBD1 aligns across 8 bases. V was clipped by 5 bases and J by 6 bases; unmatched bases: 8. Looked up from germline, CDR1 is MNHEY and CDR2 is SMNVEV (reference sequence). The CDR3 sequence is 15 residues long. CDR3 nucleotides: TGTGCCAGCAGTCCGCAGGGGGCGATGCCCGGGGAGCTGTTTTTT. This gives the protein CASSPQGAMPGELFF.

The chain couples TRBV21-1 to TRBJ2-7; the D call of TRBD1 is as the table states it, not checked on the DNA. TRBV21-1 is a documented pseudogene. The CDR3 length is 14 residues. The CDR3 sequence: CASSKPGVLYEQYV. In nucleotides, the CDR3 is TGTGCCAGCAGCAAACCGGGGGTGCTCTACGAGCAGTACGTC.

V and J are TRBV5-5 and TRBJ2-7; D remains ambiguous. This CDR3 region has 16 residues. CDR1 and CDR2 (germline): SGHKS, YYEKEE (reference sequence). V was cut by 2 bases and J by 1 base, with 16 bases left in between. The CDR3 here is CASSLALGRSSYEQYV. For the CDR3, the DNA is TGTGCCAGCAGCTTAGCGCTCGGCAGGTCATCCTACGAGCAGTACGTC.

This clonotype appeared a few times. The J gene is TRBJ2-3, the V gene TRBV4-2; possible D gene TRBD2, 6 bases. CDR1 and CDR2 (germline): LGHNA, YNFKEQ. CDR3 length equals 15 residues. V lost 0 bases and J 11 bases, leaving 18 bases between the germline ends. In DNA form, the CDR3 reads TGTGCCAGCAGCCAAGATCACCTCCGGCACGGGAGGCAGTATTTT. This translates into CASSQDHLRHGRQYF.

The V and J genes are TRBV21-1 and TRBJ2-7. TRBV21-1 is marked as a pseudogene. CDR3 length: 10 residues. The CDR3: CASSNDEQYV. In nucleotides, the CDR3 is TGTGCCAGCAGCAATGACGAGCAGTACGTC.

This chain connects TRBV7-8 to TRBJ2-5; D is perhaps TRBD2 (5 bases). CDR3 size: 14 residues. The germline V gene encodes CDR1 SGHVS and CDR2 FQNEAQ. V was trimmed by 1 base and J by 12 bases, leaving 18 bases between them. CDR3 coding DNA: TGTGCCAGCAGCTTAGGAGGAGGTTCGCGGCCCGAGTACTTC. Residues: CASSLGGGSRPEYF.

The chain couples TRBV10-1 to TRBJ2-3; no clear D gene. This CDR3 has 12 residues. The germline V and J ends were trimmed by 5 bases and 9 bases, with 12 bases remaining between them. Per germline, CDR1 WNHNN and CDR2 SYGVQD (reference sequence). The CDR3 sequence is CASSTTSPTQYF. CDR3 DNA: TGCGCCAGCAGTACGACCTCGCCGACGCAGTATTTT.

V usage is TRBV7-9 and J usage is TRBJ2-5, with 7 bases identical to TRBD2. Per germline, CDR1 SEHNR and CDR2 FQNEAQ (reference sequence). The CDR3 is made up of 15 amino acids. With V trimmed by 5 bases and J by 4 bases, 10 bases remained unmatched. CDR3 coding DNA: TGTGCCAGCAGCCCATGGACTAGGACGGCAGAGACCCAGTACTTC. It encodes CASSPWTRTAETQYF.

The chain is built from TRBV15 and TRBJ2-2, with a tentative D call TRBD2 (6 bases). Germline CDR1 is LNHNV and CDR2 is YYDKDF (reference sequence). Trimming removed 6 bases at V and 3 bases at J, with 8 bases between. The CDR3 has 13 amino acids. The CDR3 is CATRRGDTGELFF. The CDR3 region has the DNA TGTGCCACCAGACGCGGGGACACCGGGGAGCTGTTTTTT.